Below are 7 T cell receptor beta chains sequenced from a single sample in a study of T cell repertoires in cytomegalovirus infection. TCRdb redid the calling of the reads with MiXCR, one entry per CDR3 protein. The repertoire holds around 430,000 distinct CDR3 sequences, with roughly 46% as singletons. These receptors are not linked to any known antigen. The specimen was cultured PBMCs, collected from culture after CMV antigen stimulation. The receptors come from a human donor in good health (CMV status not recorded). Some clones in this sample may be carry-over from other donors' samples.

This clonotype was counted between two and nine times. The rearrangement joins TRBV4-1 to TRBJ2-2; perhaps TRBD2 as D (6 bases). From germline, CDR1 is MGHRA and CDR2 YSYEKL. This CDR3 is built from 15 residues. V lost 2 bases to trimming and J lost 1 base, with 8 bases between them. CDR3 in DNA: TGCGCCAGCAGCCAAATCGGGGGGAACACCGGGGAGCTGTTTTTT. Amino acid sequence: CASSQIGGNTGELFF.

This clonotype was seen just once. CDR3 region: CASSFARTSFLSGNTIYF. CDR3 in DNA: TGTGCCAGCAGCTTCGCAAGGACATCTTTCCTCTCTGGAAACACCATATATTTT. The chain employs TRBV11-2 and TRBJ1-3; D possibly corresponds to TRBD1 (5 bases). Germline V gene sequence: CDR1 SGHAT, CDR2 FQNNGV. Between the trimmed V and J ends, which lost 3 bases and 0 bases, there was a span of 18 bases. The CDR3 spans 18 residues.

The rearrangement links TRBV6-1 to TRBJ1-6; 8 nucleotides agree with TRBD1. The CDR3 runs 16 residues. From germline, CDR1 is MNHNS and CDR2 SASEGT. Germline trimming cut 3 bases from V and 9 bases from J; bases unmatched to any gene: 10. The CDR3, as DNA: TGTGCCAGCAGTGATAACCTCAGGGGGCGAAGTTCACCCCTCCACTTT. Translated: CASSDNLRGRSSPLHF.

The chain joins TRBV11-2 to TRBJ2-7; 12 bases agree with TRBD2. CDR3 length: 15 amino acids. Germline V lookup: CDR1 SGHAT, CDR2 FQNNGV. Trimming at V came to 6 bases and at J to 1 base, leaving 4 bases not matched to a gene. CDR3 sequence reads: CASRRLAGASYEQYF. DNA for the CDR3: TGTGCCAGCAGGAGACTAGCGGGAGCTTCCTACGAGCAGTACTTC. The whole variable domain, remainder taken from reference TRBV11-2 and TRBJ2-7, is EAGVAQSPRYKIIEKRQSVAFWCNPISGHATLYWYQQILGQGPKLLIQFQNNGVVDDSQLPKDRFSAERLKGVDSTLKIQPAKLEDSAVYLCASRRLAGASYEQYFGPGTRLTVT.

The V gene is TRBV4-3, the J gene TRBJ2-3, with D perhaps matching TRBD2 (7 bases). CDR3 length: 17 residues. V dropped 0 bases and J dropped 4 bases, with 17 bases sitting between them. Germline V gene sequence: CDR1 LGHNA, CDR2 YSLEER. CDR3 sequence: CASSQEPGTTSADTQYF. The CDR3 nucleotides are TGCGCCAGCAGCCAAGAACCCGGGACAACTAGCGCAGATACGCAGTATTTT.

The chain recombines TRBV7-2 with TRBJ2-3, with TRBD2 matching 9 bases. J lost 5 bases, V lost 3 bases, and 6 bases had no gene match. The CDR3 spans 15 residues. CDR1 is SGHTA and CDR2 is FQGNSA in the germline V gene. The CDR3 nucleotides read TGTGCCAGCAGCTTGGGTAGCGGGGGAGGAGATACGCAGTATTTT. It yields the protein CASSLGSGGGDTQYF.

CDR3 nucleotides: TGTGCCAGCAGCCCAATTGGTGGGCTTAGGGAAAAACTGTTTTTT. It translates to CASSPIGGLREKLFF. The chain carries TRBV7-9 and TRBJ1-4; D is uncertain. With 5 bases removed from V and 8 bases from J, the gap between germline ends came to 18 bases. This CDR3 has 15 amino acids. CDR1 is SEHNR and CDR2 is FQNEAQ in the germline V gene (reference sequence).